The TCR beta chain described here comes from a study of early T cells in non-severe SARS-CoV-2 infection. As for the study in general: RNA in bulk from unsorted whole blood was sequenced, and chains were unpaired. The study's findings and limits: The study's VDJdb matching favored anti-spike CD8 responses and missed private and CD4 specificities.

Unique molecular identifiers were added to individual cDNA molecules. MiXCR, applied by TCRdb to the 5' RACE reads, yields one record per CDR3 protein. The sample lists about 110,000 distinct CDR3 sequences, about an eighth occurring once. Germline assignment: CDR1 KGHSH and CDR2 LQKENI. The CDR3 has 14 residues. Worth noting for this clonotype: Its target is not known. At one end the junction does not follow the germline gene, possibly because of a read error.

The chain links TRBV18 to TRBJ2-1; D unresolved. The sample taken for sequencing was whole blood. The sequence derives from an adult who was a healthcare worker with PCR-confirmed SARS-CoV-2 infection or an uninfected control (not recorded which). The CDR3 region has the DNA TGTGCCAGCACACCAGCTAACTCCTACAATGAGCAGTTCTTC. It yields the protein CASTPANSYNEQFF.